The clone carrying this TCR beta chain was recorded once. Its antigen remains unknown. This sample is drawn from a study of T cell responses to AZD1222 COVID-19 vaccine. General study points: Nearly half of spike-specific TCRs reportedly target variant regions that are unmutated in the B.1.351 and B.1.1.7 variants. Spike as a whole was targeted by vaccine-associated CD4 TCRs, dominant at 160-218 and 743-854. Just a handful of AZD1222 recipients tested seropositive at baseline. No day 14 peak samples; only post-peak repertoires were characterized.

TCRdb's table, derived via immunoSEQ multiplex PCR, lists solely in-frame clones and lacks some. The repertoire holds some 110,000 clones, more than 70% seen once, with approximately 15% in the top ten. The CDR3 spans 17 residues. V dropped 4 bases and J dropped 0; count of bases not matched to a gene: 7. Germline V gene sequence: CDR1 MDHEN, CDR2 SYDVKM. The sequenced sample was peripheral blood, obtained 28 days after the second AZD1222 dose. J is TRBJ1-2 and V is TRBV28; TRBD1 agrees at 11 bases. This TCR came from an adult who received the AZD1222 COVID-19 vaccine. The DNA for the CDR3 is TGTGCCAGCAGTTACCCGGGACAGGGGGTTTCTAACTATGGCTACACCTTC. It specifies CASSYPGQGVSNYGYTF.